These 21 T cell receptor beta chains were all obtained from the same sample, sequenced in a study of blood T cell repertoires in COVID-19 (dated by TCRdb to the early 2020s). The library was built by means of the immunoSEQ multiplex PCR assay. In its TCRdb copy, this immuneACCESS table keeps in-frame sequences only and misses some clones. Where compared with another copy, unresolved V genes explain less than half of these, and the others have no known cause. The sample table holds about 140,000 clones, of which about four fifths were seen once. The ten largest clonotypes hold about an eighth of the sample. The sample consisted of peripheral blood. These receptors came from an elderly man with acute or convalescent COVID-19.

As regards this clone: The CDR3 ends on some other residue instead of the conserved phenylalanine or tryptophan, so this is likely a read error. No DNA is shown, since the ends of the CDR3 on it are uncertain; the CDR3 is the one TCRdb lists. V is TRBV21-1 and J is TRBJ1-5; no DNA check was done on the table's D call, TRBD1. TRBV21-1 is a pseudogene segment. Counting both end residues, the CDR3 totals 13 amino acids. CDR3 loop: CASSDPGMESRFL.

This clone was counted once. V usage is TRBV19 and J usage is TRBJ2-7; TRBD1 might be the D (6 bases). This CDR3 contains 14 residues. The germline V gene encodes CDR1 LNHDA and CDR2 SQIVND (reference sequence). Trimming pared 4 bases from V and 2 bases from J, leaving 12 bases between. CDR3 sequence (DNA): TGTGCCAGTAGTACTGGGACACATACCTACGAGCAGTACTTC. This sequence encodes CASSTGTHTYEQYF.

This clone was observed a single time. V and J are TRBV7-2 and TRBJ2-3, with unresolved D. CDR1 is SGHTA and CDR2 is FQGNSA in the germline V gene. With 2 bases removed from V and 2 bases from J, the gap between germline ends came to 11 bases. The CDR3 is made up of 15 amino acids. The CDR3 reads CASSLNGPLTDTQYF. Here the CDR3 DNA reads TGTGCCAGCAGCTTAAATGGGCCACTCACAGATACGCAGTATTTT.

The rearrangement joins TRBV7-2 to TRBJ2-2; 11 positions agree with TRBD1. The CDR3 is 17 residues long. The germline CDR1 and CDR2 sequences are SGHTA and FQGNSA. The V segment lost 5 bases and the J segment 7 bases; nucleotides outside the gene matches: 12. The CDR3 protein is CASSPSPGQGASGELFF. The CDR3 bases are TGTGCCAGCAGCCCCTCCCCCGGACAGGGGGCGAGCGGGGAGCTGTTTTTT. The variable domain in full, with the rest retrieved from reference TRBV7-2 and TRBJ2-2, is GAGVSQSPSNKVTEKGKDVELRCDPISGHTALYWYRQSLGQGLEFLIYFQGNSAPDKSGLPSDRFSAERTGGSVSTLTIQRTQQEDSAVYLCASSPSPGQGASGELFFGEGSRLTVL.

The CDR3 reads CASSLALNTGELFF. CDR3 DNA: TGTGCCAGCAGCTTGGCCTTGAACACCGGGGAGCTGTTTTTT. The J gene is TRBJ2-2, the V gene TRBV5-5; unclear D gene. V was cut by 0 bases and J by 1 base, with 4 bases left in between. The CDR3 extends over 14 amino acids. Germline CDR1 is SGHKS and CDR2 is YYEKEE (reference sequence).

V usage is TRBV6-5 and J usage is TRBJ2-1, with unresolved D. Germline CDR1 reads MNHEY; CDR2 reads SVGAGI. V gave up 0 bases and J gave up 8 bases, with 11 bases separating them. The CDR3 sequence is 14 residues long. CDR3 amino acids: CASSYSIGGDEQFF. In nucleotides, the CDR3 is TGTGCCAGCAGTTACTCGATTGGCGGCGATGAGCAGTTCTTC.

The chain carries TRBV6-5 and TRBJ2-1; 8 nucleotides agree with TRBD1. Trimming took 7 bases from V and 7 from J; bases not matched to a gene: 6. The CDR3 consists of 13 residues. In germline, CDR1 is MNHEY, CDR2 SVGAGI. CDR3 region: CASTFRQGNEQFF. The CDR3 DNA follows: TGTGCCAGCACTTTTCGACAGGGGAATGAGCAGTTCTTC.

This clone has a single count. The genes are TRBV9 and TRBJ1-6; 7 nucleotides line up with TRBD1. Germline V gives CDR1 SGDLS, CDR2 YYNGEE. This CDR3 is 16 amino acids long. V lost 4 bases to trimming and J lost 10 bases; unmatched junction nucleotides: 14. The CDR3 reads CASSPHRTGEQSPLHF. The DNA of the CDR3 is TGTGCCAGCAGCCCACACCGTACAGGGGAACAATCACCCCTCCACTTT.

The CDR3 region is CASSPPGGETQYF. The CDR3 DNA is TGTGCCAGCTCACCACCTGGAGGGGAGACCCAGTACTTC. This rearrangement joins TRBV18 to TRBJ2-5; D may be TRBD2 (6 bases). Germline V lookup: CDR1 KGHSH, CDR2 LQKENI. Deletions cut 0 bases from V and 5 bases from J, with 7 bases between. The CDR3 covers 13 residues.

The chain couples TRBV3-1 (or the pseudogene TRBV3-2) to TRBJ2-3; TRBD2 aligns across 8 bases. The CDR3 spans 12 residues. Per germline, CDR1 LGHDT and CDR2 YNNKEL (reference sequence). V was clipped by 4 bases and J by 10 bases; unmatched bases: 4. CDR3 DNA: TGTGCCAGCAGCCCGGGGGGGCAATCGCAGTATTTT. Encoded protein: CASSPGGQSQYF.

The chain carries TRBV9 and TRBJ1-6; the D gene is possibly TRBD1 (5 bases). Looked up from germline, CDR1 is SGDLS and CDR2 is YYNGEE. Trimming removed 3 bases at V and 10 bases at J, with 8 bases between. CDR3 length equals 12 residues. Here the CDR3 reads CASSEGSSPLHF. CDR3 in DNA: TGTGCCAGCAGCGAGGGGTCCTCACCCCTCCACTTT.

The chain has TRBV5-1 and TRBJ2-1; TRBD2 matches 12 bases. Germline assignment: CDR1 SGHRS and CDR2 YFSETQ. The J segment lost 7 bases and the V segment lost 3 bases, leaving 8 bases of the junction unmatched. The CDR3 consists of 16 residues. CDR3 coding DNA: TGCGCCAGCAGCTGGGAGCCTAGCGGGGGGGAAAATGAGCAGTTCTTC. It encodes CASSWEPSGGENEQFF.

The V call is TRBV18, the J call TRBJ2-2; TRBD1 is a possible D gene (5 bases). The CDR3 is 13 residues long. Between the trimmed V and J ends, which lost 3 bases and 6 bases, there was a span of 8 bases. Germline V CDR1 and CDR2: KGHSH, LQKENI. CDR3 sequence (DNA): TGTGCCAGCTCACCTATAGGGGCCGGGGAGCTGTTTTTT. It encodes CASSPIGAGELFF. The whole variable domain, remainder taken from reference TRBV18 and TRBJ2-2, is NAGVMQNPRHLVRRRGQEARLRCSPMKGHSHVYWYRQLPEEGLKFMVYLQKENIIDESGMPKERFSAEFPKEGPSILRIQQVVRGDSAAYFCASSPIGAGELFFGEGSRLTVL.

This clone was counted a single time. This clone may be a read error of a much larger clone one base away. Other DNA sequences from this sample encode an identical CDR3 as well. The chain is built from TRBV6-2 or TRBV6-3 and TRBJ1-1, with unresolved D. The germline V gene encodes CDR1 MNHEY and CDR2 SVGEGT. Deletions cut 2 bases from V and 1 base from J, with 5 bases between. The CDR3 length is 13 residues. CDR3 in DNA: TGTGCCAGCAGTTACCGGGGGAACACTGAAGCTTTCTTT. Protein product: CASSYRGNTEAFF.

The chain has TRBV28 and TRBJ2-6; D is unclear. Trimming cost V 6 bases and J 7 bases, with 10 bases left between them. Germline V gene sequence: CDR1 MDHEN, CDR2 SYDVKM. CDR3 length equals 13 residues. The CDR3 protein is CASRSTPANVLTF. CDR3 in DNA: TGTGCCAGCAGATCTACCCCTGCCAACGTCCTGACTTTC.

The V gene is TRBV18, the J gene TRBJ2-3; D remains ambiguous. The CDR3 spans 14 residues. Germline values: CDR1 KGHSH, CDR2 LQKENI. V was cut by 3 bases and J by 0 bases, with 7 bases left in between. CDR3 sequence reads: CASSPSVSTDTQYF. Here the CDR3 DNA reads TGTGCCAGCTCACCCAGCGTTAGCACAGATACGCAGTATTTT.

The genes are TRBV3-1 (or the pseudogene TRBV3-2) and TRBJ1-1, with 8 bases that match TRBD1. V shed 4 bases and J 1 base; nucleotides not matched to a gene: 2. The CDR3 is 14 amino acids. In germline, CDR1 is LGHDT, CDR2 YNNKEL (reference sequence). The CDR3 DNA is TGTGCCAGCAGCCTAGACAGGGGGAACACTGAAGCTTTCTTT. It yields the protein CASSLDRGNTEAFF.

The chain recombines TRBV5-4 with TRBJ1-2; no firm D call. Germline CDR1 SGHNT, CDR2 YYREEE (reference sequence). The CDR3 consists of 11 residues. The germline V and J ends were trimmed by 6 bases and 8 bases, with 11 bases remaining between them. The CDR3: CASIPREGYTF. The DNA of the CDR3 is TGTGCCAGCATTCCTCGGGAAGGCTACACCTTC. Drawing the rest from reference TRBV5-4 and TRBJ1-2, the complete variable domain is ETGVTQSPTHLIKTRGQQVTLRCSSQSGHNTVSWYQQALGQGPQFIFQYYREEENGRGNFPPRFSGLQFPNYSSELNVNALELDDSALYLCASIPREGYTFGSGTRLTVV.

The chain employs TRBV2 and TRBJ1-6; 7 nucleotides line up with TRBD1. V was pared by 6 bases and J by 0 bases, with 8 bases of the junction left unmatched. The CDR3 loop spans 17 amino acids. Germline CDR1 reads SNHLY; CDR2 reads FYNNEI. The CDR3 region has the DNA TGTGCCAGCAGAGAGGACAGGCCGAGCTCCTATAATTCACCCCTCCACTTT. Its protein is CASREDRPSSYNSPLHF.

The rearrangement joins TRBV28 to TRBJ2-7; 10 bases fit TRBD1. This CDR3 is 16 amino acids long. Germline CDR1 MDHEN, CDR2 SYDVKM. V was clipped by 4 bases and J by 4 bases; unmatched bases: 10. CDR3 protein: CASSSRIDRGLYEQYF. The CDR3, as DNA: TGTGCCAGCAGTTCCCGAATAGACAGGGGGCTGTACGAGCAGTACTTC.

The gene calls are TRBV19 and TRBJ1-5, with 9 bases aligning to TRBD1. CDR1 LNHDA and CDR2 SQIVND come from the germline V gene (reference sequence). Trimming took 6 bases from V and 9 from J; bases not matched to a gene: 12. This CDR3 comprises 15 residues. CDR3 region: CASRTQGAPWWPQHF. The CDR3 nucleotides read TGTGCCAGTAGAACACAGGGGGCTCCTTGGTGGCCCCAGCATTTT.